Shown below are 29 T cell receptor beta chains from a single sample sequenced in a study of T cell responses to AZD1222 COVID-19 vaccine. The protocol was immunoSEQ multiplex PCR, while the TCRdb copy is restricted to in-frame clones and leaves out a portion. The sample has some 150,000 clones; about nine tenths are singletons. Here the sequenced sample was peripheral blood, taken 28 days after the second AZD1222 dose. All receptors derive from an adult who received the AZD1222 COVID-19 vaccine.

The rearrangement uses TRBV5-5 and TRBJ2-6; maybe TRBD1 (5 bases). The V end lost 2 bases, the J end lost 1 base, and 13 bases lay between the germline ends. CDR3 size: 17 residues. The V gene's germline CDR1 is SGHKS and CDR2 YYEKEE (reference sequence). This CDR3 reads CASSFGQQVSGANVLTF. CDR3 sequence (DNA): TGTGCCAGCAGCTTCGGGCAACAGGTGTCTGGGGCCAACGTCCTGACTTTC. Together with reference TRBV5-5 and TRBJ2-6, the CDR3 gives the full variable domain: DAGVTQSPTHLIKTRGQQVTLRCSPISGHKSVSWYQQVLGQGPQFIFQYYEKEERGRGNFPDRFSARQFPNYSSELNVNALLLGDSALYLCASSFGQQVSGANVLTFGAGSRLTVL.

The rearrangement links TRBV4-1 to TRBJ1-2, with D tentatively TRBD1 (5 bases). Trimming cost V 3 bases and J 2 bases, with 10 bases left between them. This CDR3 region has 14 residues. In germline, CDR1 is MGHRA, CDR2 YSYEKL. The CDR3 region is CASSQQQANYGYTF. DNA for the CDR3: TGCGCCAGCAGCCAGCAACAGGCAAACTATGGCTACACCTTC.

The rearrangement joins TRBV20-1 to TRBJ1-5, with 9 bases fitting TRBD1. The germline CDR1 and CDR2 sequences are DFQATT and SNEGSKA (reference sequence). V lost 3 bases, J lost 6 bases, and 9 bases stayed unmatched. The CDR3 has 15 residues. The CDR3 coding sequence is TGCAGTGCTAGTCGGGGGACAGGGTCTGGTCAGCCCCAGCATTTT. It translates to CSASRGTGSGQPQHF.

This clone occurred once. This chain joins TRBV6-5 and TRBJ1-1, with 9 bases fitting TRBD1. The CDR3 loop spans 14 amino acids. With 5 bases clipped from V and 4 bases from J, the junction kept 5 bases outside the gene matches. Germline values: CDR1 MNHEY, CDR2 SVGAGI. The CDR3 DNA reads TGTGCCAGCAGTACGACAGGGGGTAGCACTGAAGCTTTCTTT. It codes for CASSTTGGSTEAFF.

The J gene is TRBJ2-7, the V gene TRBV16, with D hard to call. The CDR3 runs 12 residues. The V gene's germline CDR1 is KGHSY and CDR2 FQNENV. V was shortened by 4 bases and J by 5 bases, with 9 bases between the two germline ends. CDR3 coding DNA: TGTGCCAGCAGCCTACCGGTACACGAGCAGTACTTC. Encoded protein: CASSLPVHEQYF.

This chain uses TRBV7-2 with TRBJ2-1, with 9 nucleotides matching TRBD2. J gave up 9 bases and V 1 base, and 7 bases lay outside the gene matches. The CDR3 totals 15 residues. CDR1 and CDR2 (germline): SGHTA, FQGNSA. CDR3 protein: CASSLEVAGVSEQFF. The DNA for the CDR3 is TGTGCCAGCAGCTTAGAGGTAGCGGGAGTATCTGAGCAGTTCTTC.

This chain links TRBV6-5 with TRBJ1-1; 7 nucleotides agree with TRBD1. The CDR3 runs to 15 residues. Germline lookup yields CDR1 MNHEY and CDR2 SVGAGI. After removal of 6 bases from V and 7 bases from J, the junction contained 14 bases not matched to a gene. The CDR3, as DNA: TGTGCCAGCAGACCCGGGACAGAGCGTCTGTTTGAAGCTTTCTTT. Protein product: CASRPGTERLFEAFF.

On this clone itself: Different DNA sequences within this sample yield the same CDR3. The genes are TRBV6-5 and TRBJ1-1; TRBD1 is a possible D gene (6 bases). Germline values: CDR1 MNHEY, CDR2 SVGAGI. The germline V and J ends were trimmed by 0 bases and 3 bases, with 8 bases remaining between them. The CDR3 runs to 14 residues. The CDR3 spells CASSYSPGDTEAFF. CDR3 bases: TGTGCCAGCAGTTACTCGCCAGGGGACACTGAAGCTTTCTTT.

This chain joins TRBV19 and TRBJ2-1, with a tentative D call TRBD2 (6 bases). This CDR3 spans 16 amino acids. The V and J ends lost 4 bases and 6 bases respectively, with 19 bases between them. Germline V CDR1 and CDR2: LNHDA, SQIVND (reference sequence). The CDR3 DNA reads TGTGCCAGTAGTACAGCGGCGGGGTTTCCGTTCAATGAGCAGTTCTTC. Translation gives CASSTAAGFPFNEQFF.

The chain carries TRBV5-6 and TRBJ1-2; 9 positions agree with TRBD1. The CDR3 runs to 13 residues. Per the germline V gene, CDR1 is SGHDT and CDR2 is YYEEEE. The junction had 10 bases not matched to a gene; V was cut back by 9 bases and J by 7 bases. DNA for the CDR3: TGTGCCACCCAGCGGGACAGGGCGGGTGGCTACACCTTC. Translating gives CATQRDRAGGYTF. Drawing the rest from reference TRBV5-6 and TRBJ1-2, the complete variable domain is DAGVTQSPTHLIKTRGQQVTLRCSPKSGHDTVSWYQQALGQGPQFIFQYYEEEERQRGNFPDRFSGHQFPNYSSELNVNALLLGDSALYLCATQRDRAGGYTFGSGTRLTVV.

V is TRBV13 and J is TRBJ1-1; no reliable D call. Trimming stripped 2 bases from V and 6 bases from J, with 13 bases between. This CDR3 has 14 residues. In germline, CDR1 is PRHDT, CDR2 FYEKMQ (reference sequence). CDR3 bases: TGTGCCAGCAGCTTATTGCCCCTGAGCCCTGAAGCTTTCTTT. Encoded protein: CASSLLPLSPEAFF.

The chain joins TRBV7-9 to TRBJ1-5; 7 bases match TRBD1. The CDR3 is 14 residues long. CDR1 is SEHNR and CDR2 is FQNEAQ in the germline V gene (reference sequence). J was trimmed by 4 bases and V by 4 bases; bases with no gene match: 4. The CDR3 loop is CASSSRDSNQPQHF. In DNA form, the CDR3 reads TGTGCCAGCAGCTCCCGGGACAGTAATCAGCCCCAGCATTTT. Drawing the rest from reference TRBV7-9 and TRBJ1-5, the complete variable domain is DTGVSQNPRHKITKRGQNVTFRCDPISEHNRLYWYRQTLGQGPEFLTYFQNEAQLEKSRLLSDRFSAERPKGSFSTLEIQRTEQGDSAMYLCASSSRDSNQPQHFGDGTRLSIL.

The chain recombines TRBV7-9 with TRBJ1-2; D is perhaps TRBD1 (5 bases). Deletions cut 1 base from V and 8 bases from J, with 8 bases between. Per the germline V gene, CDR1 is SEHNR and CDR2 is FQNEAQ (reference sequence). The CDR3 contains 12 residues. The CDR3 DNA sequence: TGTGCCAGCAGCTTAGAGCAGGGCGGCTACACCTTC. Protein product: CASSLEQGGYTF. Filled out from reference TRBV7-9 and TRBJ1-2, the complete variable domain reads DTGVSQNPRHKITKRGQNVTFRCDPISEHNRLYWYRQTLGQGPEFLTYFQNEAQLEKSRLLSDRFSAERPKGSFSTLEIQRTEQGDSAMYLCASSLEQGGYTFGSGTRLTVV.

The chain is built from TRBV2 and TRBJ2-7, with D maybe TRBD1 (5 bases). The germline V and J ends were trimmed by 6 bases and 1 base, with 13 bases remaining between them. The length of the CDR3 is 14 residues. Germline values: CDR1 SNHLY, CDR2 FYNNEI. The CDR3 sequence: CASSVLTASYEQYF. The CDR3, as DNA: TGTGCCAGCAGCGTCCTGACAGCGTCCTACGAGCAGTACTTC.

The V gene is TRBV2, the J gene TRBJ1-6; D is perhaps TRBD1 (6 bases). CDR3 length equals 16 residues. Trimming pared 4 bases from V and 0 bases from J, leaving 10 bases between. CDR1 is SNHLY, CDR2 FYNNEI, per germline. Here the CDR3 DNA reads TGTGCCAGCAGTGGCGGACAGAGCTCCTATAATTCACCCCTCCACTTT. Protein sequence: CASSGGQSSYNSPLHF.

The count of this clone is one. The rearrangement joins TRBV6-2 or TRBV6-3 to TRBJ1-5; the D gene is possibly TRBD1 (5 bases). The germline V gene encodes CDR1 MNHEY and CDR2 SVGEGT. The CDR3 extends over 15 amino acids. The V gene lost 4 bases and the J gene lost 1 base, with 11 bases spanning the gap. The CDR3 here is CASSLMGRSNQPQHF. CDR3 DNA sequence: TGTGCCAGCAGTTTGATGGGACGGAGCAATCAGCCCCAGCATTTT.

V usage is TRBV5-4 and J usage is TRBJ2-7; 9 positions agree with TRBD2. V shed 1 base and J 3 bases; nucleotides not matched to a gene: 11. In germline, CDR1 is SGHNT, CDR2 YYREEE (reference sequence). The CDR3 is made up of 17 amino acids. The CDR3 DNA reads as TGTGCCAGCAGCTTGACGATGCTAGCGGGATCTTACTACGAGCAGTACTTC. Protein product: CASSLTMLAGSYYEQYF.

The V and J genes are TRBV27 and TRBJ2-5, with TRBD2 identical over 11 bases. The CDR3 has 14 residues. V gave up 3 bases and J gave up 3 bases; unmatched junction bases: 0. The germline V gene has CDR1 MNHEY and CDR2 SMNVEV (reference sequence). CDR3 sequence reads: CASSFSGREETQYF. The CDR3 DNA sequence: TGTGCCAGCAGTTTTAGCGGGAGGGAAGAGACCCAGTACTTC.

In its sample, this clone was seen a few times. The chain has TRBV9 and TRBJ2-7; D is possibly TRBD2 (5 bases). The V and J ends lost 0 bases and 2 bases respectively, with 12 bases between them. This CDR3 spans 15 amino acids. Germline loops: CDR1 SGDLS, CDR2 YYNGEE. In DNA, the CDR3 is TGTGCCAGCAGCGTAGAAGGGAGTTTCACCTACGAGCAGTACTTC. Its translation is CASSVEGSFTYEQYF. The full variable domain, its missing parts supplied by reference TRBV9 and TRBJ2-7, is DSGVTQTPKHLITATGQRVTLRCSPRSGDLSVYWYQQSLDQGLQFLIQYYNGEERAKGNILERFSAQQFPDLHSELNLSSLELGDSALYFCASSVEGSFTYEQYFGPGTRLTVT.

The CDR3 DNA is TGTGCCAGCAGCTTATCGGCCAGGGGGAACAATCAGCCCCAGCATTTT. This gives the protein CASSLSARGNNQPQHF. The rearrangement links TRBV7-8 to TRBJ1-5; 7 bases agree with TRBD1. The V segment lost 2 bases and the J segment 3 bases; nucleotides outside the gene matches: 7. CDR1 and CDR2 from the germline V gene are SGHVS and FQNEAQ. This CDR3 has 16 residues.

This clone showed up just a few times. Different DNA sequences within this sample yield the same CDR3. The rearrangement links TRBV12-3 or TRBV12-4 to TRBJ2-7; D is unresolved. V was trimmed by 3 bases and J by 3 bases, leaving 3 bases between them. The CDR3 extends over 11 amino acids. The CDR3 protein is CASSFGYEQYF. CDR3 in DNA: TGTGCCAGCAGTTTTGGCTACGAGCAGTACTTC.

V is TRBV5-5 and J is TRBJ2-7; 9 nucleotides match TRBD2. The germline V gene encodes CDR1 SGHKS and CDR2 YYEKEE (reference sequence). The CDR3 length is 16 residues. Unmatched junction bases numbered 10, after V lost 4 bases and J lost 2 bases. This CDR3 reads CASSLRTSEKAYEQYF. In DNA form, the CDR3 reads TGTGCCAGCAGCCTACGGACTAGCGAGAAGGCCTACGAGCAGTACTTC.

DNA for the CDR3: TGTGCCAGTAGCCCGTCAGTTTTCCCGTGGAATGAGCAGTTCTTC. Translation gives CASSPSVFPWNEQFF. The chain employs TRBV19 and TRBJ2-1; D unclear. This CDR3 comprises 15 residues. V lost 6 bases and J 7 bases, leaving 19 bases between the germline ends. The germline V gene has CDR1 LNHDA and CDR2 SQIVND (reference sequence).

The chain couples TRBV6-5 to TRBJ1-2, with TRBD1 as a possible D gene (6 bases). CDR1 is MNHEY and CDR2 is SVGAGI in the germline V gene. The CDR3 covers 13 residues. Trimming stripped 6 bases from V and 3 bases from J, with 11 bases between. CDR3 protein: CASRPTGYYGYTF. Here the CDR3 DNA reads TGTGCCAGCAGGCCGACAGGCTACTATGGCTACACCTTC.

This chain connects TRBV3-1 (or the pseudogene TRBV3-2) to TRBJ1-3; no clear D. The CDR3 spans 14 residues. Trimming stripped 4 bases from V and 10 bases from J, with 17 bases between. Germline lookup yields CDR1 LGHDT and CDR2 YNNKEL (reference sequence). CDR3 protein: CASSPSWLRETIYF. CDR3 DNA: TGTGCCAGCAGCCCCTCCTGGCTCCGAGAGACCATATATTTT.

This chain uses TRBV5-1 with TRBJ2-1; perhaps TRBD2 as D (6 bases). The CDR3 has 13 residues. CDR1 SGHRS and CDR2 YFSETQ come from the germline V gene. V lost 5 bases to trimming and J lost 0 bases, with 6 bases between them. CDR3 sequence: CASRRGSYNEQFF. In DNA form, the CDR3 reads TGCGCCAGCAGGCGGGGCTCCTACAATGAGCAGTTCTTC.

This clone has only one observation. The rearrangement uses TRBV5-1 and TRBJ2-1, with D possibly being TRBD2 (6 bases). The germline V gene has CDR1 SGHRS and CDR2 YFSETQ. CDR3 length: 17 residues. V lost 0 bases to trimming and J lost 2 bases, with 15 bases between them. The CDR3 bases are TGCGCCAGCAGCTTGGCCATGCGTAGCGGCACCTACAATGAGCAGTTCTTC. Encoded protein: CASSLAMRSGTYNEQFF. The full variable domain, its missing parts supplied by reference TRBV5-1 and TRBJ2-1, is KAGVTQTPRYLIKTRGQQVTLSCSPISGHRSVSWYQQTPGQGLQFLFEYFSETQRNKGNFPGRFSGRQFSNSRSEMNVSTLELGDSALYLCASSLAMRSGTYNEQFFGPGTRLTVL.

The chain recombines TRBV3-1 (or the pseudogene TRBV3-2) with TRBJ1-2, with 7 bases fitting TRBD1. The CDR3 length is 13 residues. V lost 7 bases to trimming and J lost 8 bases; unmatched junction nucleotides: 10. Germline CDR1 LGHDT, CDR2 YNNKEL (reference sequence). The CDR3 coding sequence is TGTGCCAGCACCACAGGGGTAGGGGTAGGCTACACCTTC. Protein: CASTTGVGVGYTF.

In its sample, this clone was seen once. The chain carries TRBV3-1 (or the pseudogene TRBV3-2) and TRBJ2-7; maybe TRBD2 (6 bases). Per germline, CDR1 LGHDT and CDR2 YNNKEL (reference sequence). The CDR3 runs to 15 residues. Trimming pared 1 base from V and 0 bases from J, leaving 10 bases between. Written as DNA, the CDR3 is TGTGCCAGCAGCCAAGCTAGTAGCGGCTCCTACGAGCAGTACTTC. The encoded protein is CASSQASSGSYEQYF.